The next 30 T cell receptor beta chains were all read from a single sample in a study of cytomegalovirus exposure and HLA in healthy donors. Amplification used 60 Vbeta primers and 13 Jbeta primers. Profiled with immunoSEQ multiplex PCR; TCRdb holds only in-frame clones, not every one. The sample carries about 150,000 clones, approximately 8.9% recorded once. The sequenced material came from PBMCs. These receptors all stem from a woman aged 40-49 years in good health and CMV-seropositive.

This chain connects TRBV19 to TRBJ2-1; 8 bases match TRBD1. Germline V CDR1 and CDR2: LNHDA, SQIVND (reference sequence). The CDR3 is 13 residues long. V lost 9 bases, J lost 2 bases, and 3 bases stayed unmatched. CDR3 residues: CASRQGPYNEQFF. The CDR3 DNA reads TGTGCCAGCCGACAGGGGCCCTACAATGAGCAGTTCTTC.

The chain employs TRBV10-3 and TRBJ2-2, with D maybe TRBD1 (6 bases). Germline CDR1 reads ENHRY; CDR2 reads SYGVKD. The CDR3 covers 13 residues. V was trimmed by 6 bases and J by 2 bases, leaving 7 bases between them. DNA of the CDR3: TGTGCCATCAGGGGGGCAAACACCGGGGAGCTGTTTTTT. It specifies CAIRGANTGELFF.

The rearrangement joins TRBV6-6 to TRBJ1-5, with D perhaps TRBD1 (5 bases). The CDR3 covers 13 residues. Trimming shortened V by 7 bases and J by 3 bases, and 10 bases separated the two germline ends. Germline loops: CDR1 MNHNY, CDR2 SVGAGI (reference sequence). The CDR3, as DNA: TGTGCCAGCACTGGGGGGAACAATCAGCCCCAGCATTTT. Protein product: CASTGGNNQPQHF.

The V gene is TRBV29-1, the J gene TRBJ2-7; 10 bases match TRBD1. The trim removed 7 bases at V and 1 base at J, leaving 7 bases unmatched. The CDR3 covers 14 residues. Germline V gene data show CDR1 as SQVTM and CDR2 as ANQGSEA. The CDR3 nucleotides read TGCAGCGCTGGCCGGACAGGGGGATCCTACGAGCAGTACTTC. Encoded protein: CSAGRTGGSYEQYF.

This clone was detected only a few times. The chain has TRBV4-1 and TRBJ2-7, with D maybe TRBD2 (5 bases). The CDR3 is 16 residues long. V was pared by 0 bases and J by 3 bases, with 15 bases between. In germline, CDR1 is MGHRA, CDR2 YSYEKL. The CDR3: CASSQDVGRGNYEQYF. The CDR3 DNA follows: TGCGCCAGCAGCCAAGATGTCGGTCGAGGGAACTACGAGCAGTACTTC.

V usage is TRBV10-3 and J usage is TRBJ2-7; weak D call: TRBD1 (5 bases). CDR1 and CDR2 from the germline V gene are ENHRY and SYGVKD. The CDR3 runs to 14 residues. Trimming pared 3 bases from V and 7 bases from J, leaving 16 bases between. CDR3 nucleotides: TGTGCCATCAGTGACGAAAGGGGCATAAAGGAGCAGTACTTC. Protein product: CAISDERGIKEQYF.

This chain's CDR3 is CASSKVRLKRSNQPQHF. CDR3 DNA sequence: TGTGCCAGCAGCAAAGTACGACTAAAAAGAAGCAATCAGCCCCAGCATTTT. This chain links TRBV21-1 with TRBJ1-5. TRBV21-1 is termed a pseudogene. This CDR3 has 17 residues.

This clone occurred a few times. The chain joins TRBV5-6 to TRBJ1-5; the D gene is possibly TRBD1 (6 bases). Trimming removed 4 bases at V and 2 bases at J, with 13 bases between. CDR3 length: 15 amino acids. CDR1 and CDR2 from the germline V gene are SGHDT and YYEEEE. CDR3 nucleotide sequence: TGTGCCAGCAGCCTGGGGGGGGGCCGCAATCAGCCCCAGCATTTT. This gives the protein CASSLGGGRNQPQHF.

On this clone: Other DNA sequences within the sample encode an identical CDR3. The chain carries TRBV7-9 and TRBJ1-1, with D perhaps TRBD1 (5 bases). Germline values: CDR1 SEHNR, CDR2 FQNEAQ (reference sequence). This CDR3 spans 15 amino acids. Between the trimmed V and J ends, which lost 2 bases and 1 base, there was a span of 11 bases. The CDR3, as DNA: TGTGCCAGCAGCTTACCCAACGACAGGAACACTGAAGCTTTCTTT. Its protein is CASSLPNDRNTEAFF.

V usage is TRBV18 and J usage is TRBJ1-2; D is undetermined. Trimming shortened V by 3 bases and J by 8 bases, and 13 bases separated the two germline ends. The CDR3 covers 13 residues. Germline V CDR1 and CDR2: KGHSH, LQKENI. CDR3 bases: TGTGCCAGCTCACCGGTGACAACCTACGGCTACACCTTC. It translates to CASSPVTTYGYTF. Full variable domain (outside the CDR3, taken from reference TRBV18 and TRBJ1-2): NAGVMQNPRHLVRRRGQEARLRCSPMKGHSHVYWYRQLPEEGLKFMVYLQKENIIDESGMPKERFSAEFPKEGPSILRIQQVVRGDSAAYFCASSPVTTYGYTFGSGTRLTVV.

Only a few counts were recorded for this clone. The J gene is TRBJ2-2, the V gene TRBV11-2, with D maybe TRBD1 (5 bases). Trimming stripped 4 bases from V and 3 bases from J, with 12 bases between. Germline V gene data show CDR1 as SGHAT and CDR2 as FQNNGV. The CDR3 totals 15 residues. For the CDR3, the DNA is TGTGCCAGCAGCTCCCAGTCAGGGCACACCGGGGAGCTGTTTTTT. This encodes CASSSQSGHTGELFF. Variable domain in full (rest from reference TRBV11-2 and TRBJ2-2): EAGVAQSPRYKIIEKRQSVAFWCNPISGHATLYWYQQILGQGPKLLIQFQNNGVVDDSQLPKDRFSAERLKGVDSTLKIQPAKLEDSAVYLCASSSQSGHTGELFFGEGSRLTVL.

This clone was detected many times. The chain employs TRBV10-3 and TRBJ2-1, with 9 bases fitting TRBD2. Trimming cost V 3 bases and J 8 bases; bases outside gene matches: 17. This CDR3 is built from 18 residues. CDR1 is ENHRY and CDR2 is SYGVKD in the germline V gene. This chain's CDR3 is CAISDPSRAGGPMDEQFF. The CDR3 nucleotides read TGTGCCATCAGTGATCCATCTAGGGCGGGGGGGCCTATGGATGAGCAGTTCTTC.

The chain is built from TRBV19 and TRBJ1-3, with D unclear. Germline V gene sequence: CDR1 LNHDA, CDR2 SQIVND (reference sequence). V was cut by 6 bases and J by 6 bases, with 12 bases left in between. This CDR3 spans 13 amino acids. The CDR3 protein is CASRRNEENTIYF. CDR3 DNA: TGTGCCAGTAGGAGAAACGAAGAAAACACCATATATTTT.

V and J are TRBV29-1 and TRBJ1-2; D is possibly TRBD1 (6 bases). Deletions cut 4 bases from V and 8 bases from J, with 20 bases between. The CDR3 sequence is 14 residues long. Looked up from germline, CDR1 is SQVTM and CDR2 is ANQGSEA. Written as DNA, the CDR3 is TGCAGCGTTGCGATTGGCGGGCCGGGGGGCGGCTACACCTTC. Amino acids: CSVAIGGPGGGYTF.

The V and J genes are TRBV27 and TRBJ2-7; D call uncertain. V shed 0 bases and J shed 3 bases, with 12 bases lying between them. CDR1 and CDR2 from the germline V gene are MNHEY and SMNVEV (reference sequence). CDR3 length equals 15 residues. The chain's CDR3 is CASSLSVGLNYEQYF. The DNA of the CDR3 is TGTGCCAGCAGTTTATCGGTCGGGTTAAACTACGAGCAGTACTTC.

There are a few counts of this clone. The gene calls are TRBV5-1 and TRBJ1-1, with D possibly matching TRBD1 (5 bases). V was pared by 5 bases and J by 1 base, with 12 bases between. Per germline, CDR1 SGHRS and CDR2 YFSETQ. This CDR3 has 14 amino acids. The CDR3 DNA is TGCGCCAGCAGACTCCCACAGGCGAACACTGAAGCTTTCTTT. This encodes CASRLPQANTEAFF.

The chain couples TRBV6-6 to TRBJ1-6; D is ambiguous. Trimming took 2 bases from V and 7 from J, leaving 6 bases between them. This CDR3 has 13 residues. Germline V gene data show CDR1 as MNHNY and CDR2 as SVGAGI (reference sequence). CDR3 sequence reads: CASSYGANSPLHF. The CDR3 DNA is TGTGCCAGCAGTTACGGAGCCAATTCACCCCTCCACTTT.

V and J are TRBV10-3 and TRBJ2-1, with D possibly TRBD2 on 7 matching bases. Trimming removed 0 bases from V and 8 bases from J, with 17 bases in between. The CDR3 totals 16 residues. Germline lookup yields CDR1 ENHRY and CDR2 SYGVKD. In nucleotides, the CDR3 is TGTGCCATCAGTGAGTCCTCCCGGGGGGCCGGGGATGAGCAGTTCTTC. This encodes CAISESSRGAGDEQFF.

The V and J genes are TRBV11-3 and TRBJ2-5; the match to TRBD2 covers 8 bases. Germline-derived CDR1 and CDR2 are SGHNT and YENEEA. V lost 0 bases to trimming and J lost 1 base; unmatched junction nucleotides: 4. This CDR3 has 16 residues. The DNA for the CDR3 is TGTGCCAGCAGCTTAGATTTCGGGGGGGCCCAAGAGACCCAGTACTTC. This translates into CASSLDFGGAQETQYF.

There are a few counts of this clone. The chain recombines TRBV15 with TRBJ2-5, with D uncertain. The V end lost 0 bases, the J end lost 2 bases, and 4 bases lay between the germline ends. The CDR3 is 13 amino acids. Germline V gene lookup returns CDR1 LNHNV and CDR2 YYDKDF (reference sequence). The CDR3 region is CATSRDRQETQYF. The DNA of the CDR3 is TGTGCCACCAGCAGAGACAGGCAAGAGACCCAGTACTTC.

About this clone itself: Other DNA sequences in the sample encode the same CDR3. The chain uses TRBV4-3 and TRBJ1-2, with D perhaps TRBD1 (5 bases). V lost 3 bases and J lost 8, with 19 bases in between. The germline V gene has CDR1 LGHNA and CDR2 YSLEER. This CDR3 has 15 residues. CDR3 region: CASSQAAIDRGGYTF. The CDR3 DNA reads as TGCGCCAGCAGCCAGGCGGCCATAGACAGAGGCGGCTACACCTTC.

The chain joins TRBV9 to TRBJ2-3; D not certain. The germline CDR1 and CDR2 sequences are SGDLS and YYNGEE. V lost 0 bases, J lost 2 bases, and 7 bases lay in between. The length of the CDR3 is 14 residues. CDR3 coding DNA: TGTGCCAGCAGCGTAGACAGTCTCACAGATACGCAGTATTTT. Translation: CASSVDSLTDTQYF.

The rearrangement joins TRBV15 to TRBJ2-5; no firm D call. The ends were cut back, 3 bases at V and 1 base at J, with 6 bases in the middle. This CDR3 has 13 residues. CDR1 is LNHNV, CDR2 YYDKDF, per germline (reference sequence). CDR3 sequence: CATSSNFQETQYF. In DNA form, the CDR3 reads TGTGCCACCAGCAGTAACTTCCAAGAGACCCAGTACTTC.

The CDR3 sequence: CASSLDGAGGRGGNTIYF. The CDR3 region has the DNA TGCGCCAGCAGCTTGGATGGCGCGGGGGGCCGAGGAGGAAACACCATATATTTT. The chain combines TRBV5-1 with TRBJ1-3; tentative D call: TRBD1 (6 bases). CDR1 is SGHRS and CDR2 is YFSETQ in the germline V gene. This CDR3 comprises 18 residues. Trimming left V 0 bases short and J 4 bases short, with 20 bases between.

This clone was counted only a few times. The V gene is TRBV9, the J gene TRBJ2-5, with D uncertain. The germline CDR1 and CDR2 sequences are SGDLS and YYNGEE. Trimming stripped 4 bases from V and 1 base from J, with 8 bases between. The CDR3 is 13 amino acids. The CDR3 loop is CASSKYSQETQYF. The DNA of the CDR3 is TGTGCCAGCAGCAAATACTCCCAAGAGACCCAGTACTTC.

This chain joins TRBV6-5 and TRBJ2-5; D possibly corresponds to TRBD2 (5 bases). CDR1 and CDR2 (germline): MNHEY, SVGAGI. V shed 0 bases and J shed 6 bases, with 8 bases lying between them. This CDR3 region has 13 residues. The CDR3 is CASSYSRTQTQYF. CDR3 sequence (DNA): TGTGCCAGCAGTTACTCGCGGACTCAGACCCAGTACTTC.

CDR3 loop: CASGRDTGELFF. The CDR3 region has the DNA TGCGCCAGCGGGAGGGACACCGGGGAGCTGTTTTTT. The genes are TRBV5-1 and TRBJ2-2; the match to TRBD2 covers 7 bases. The CDR3 runs 12 residues. After removal of 7 bases from V and 3 bases from J, the junction contained 0 bases not matched to a gene. The germline V gene encodes CDR1 SGHRS and CDR2 YFSETQ.

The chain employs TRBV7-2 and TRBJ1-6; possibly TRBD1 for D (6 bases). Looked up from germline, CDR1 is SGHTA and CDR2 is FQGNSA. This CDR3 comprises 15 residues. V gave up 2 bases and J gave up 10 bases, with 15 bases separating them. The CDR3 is CASSLLGQAASPLHF. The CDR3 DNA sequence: TGTGCCAGCAGCTTATTGGGACAAGCGGCCTCACCCCTCCACTTT.

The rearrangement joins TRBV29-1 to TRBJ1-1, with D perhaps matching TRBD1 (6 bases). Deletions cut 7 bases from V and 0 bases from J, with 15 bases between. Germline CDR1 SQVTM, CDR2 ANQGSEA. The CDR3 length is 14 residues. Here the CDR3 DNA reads TGCAGCGCCAGTGGACAGCTCATGAACACTGAAGCTTTCTTT. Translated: CSASGQLMNTEAFF.

CDR3 residues: CASSSGGLGQPQHF. The CDR3 nucleotides read TGTGCCAGCAGCTCGGGAGGGCTTGGCCAGCCCCAGCATTTT. The chain carries TRBV6-5 and TRBJ1-5; D is ambiguous. The CDR3 totals 14 residues. The germline V gene has CDR1 MNHEY and CDR2 SVGAGI. V was pared by 6 bases and J by 7 bases, with 16 bases between.